The 3 T cell receptor beta chains below all came from one sample that was sequenced in a study of blood T cell repertoires in COVID-19. Data came from immunoSEQ multiplex PCR; TCRdb stores just in-frame clones and leaves some out. The sample holds about 97,000 clones, around 87% seen once. The sequenced sample consisted of peripheral blood. These receptors originate from a human donor in a cohort sampled during active COVID-19.

This sequence joins TRBV19 and TRBJ1-1; 8 bases match TRBD1. With 6 bases clipped from V and 0 bases from J, the junction kept 9 bases outside the gene matches. Germline V gene sequence: CDR1 LNHDA, CDR2 SQIVND (reference sequence). This CDR3 comprises 16 residues. CDR3 protein: CASSTGTGALNTEAFF. CDR3 DNA: TGTGCCAGTAGCACCGGGACAGGCGCTCTGAACACTGAAGCTTTCTTT.

This rearrangement joins TRBV6-5 to TRBJ2-2; 10 bases are a match to TRBD1. V was pared by 8 bases and J by 6 bases, with 6 bases of the junction left unmatched. The CDR3 spans 14 residues. The germline V gene encodes CDR1 MNHEY and CDR2 SVGAGI. DNA of the CDR3: TGTGCCAGCCGGGGACAGGGGTCTGCCGGGGAGCTGTTTTTT. Its protein product is CASRGQGSAGELFF.

In this sample, this clone turned up a few times. This chain uses TRBV11-2 with TRBJ1-2; 7 bases are shared with TRBD1. CDR1 is SGHAT and CDR2 is FQNNGV in the germline V gene. V was clipped by 0 bases and J by 6 bases; unmatched bases: 4. The CDR3 is 14 amino acids. The CDR3 reads CASSLERQGHGYTF. CDR3 DNA: TGTGCCAGCAGCTTAGAACGACAGGGCCATGGCTACACCTTC.